The T cell receptor beta chain described here comes from a study of tumor-infiltrating lymphocytes in primary liver carcinoma. For the study at large: Surgical resection was used to treat these primary liver carcinoma patients. The patients comprised men and women between the ages of 30 and 69 years.

Unsorted whole blood yielded the blood RNA, and germline DNA was also extracted. Making TCR beta cDNA involved around 520 ng total RNA and a constant-region primer. Three nested multiplex PCR rounds, a slightly modified ARM-PCR method, built the TCR beta libraries. TRBV1-TRBV30 forward primers paired with a C-beta reverse primer were used in the first two PCR rounds, which ran roughly 9 cycles each. TCRdb used MiXCR to reprocess the multiplex PCR reads, holding one entry per CDR3 protein. Among about 320,000 distinct CDR3 sequences, 65% were seen once, and the ten largest hold more than 8.5%. On this clonotype: As yet, its antigen is unknown.

Whole-study results and caveats: Blood had a significantly lower top-250-clone fraction than tumors did (p = 0.039).

The CDR3 loop spans 13 amino acids. Germline CDR1 reads SGHAT; CDR2 reads FQNNGV. V was shortened by 7 bases and J by 6 bases, with 13 bases between the two germline ends. V is TRBV11-2 and J is TRBJ2-1; tentative D call: TRBD2 (6 bases). The source material was peripheral blood. The clonotype originates from a man aged 35 to 55 with primary liver carcinoma and hepatitis B virus infection. This CDR3 is CASNPQTSNEQFF. The CDR3 DNA reads as TGTGCCAGCAACCCTCAGACTAGCAATGAGCAGTTCTTC.